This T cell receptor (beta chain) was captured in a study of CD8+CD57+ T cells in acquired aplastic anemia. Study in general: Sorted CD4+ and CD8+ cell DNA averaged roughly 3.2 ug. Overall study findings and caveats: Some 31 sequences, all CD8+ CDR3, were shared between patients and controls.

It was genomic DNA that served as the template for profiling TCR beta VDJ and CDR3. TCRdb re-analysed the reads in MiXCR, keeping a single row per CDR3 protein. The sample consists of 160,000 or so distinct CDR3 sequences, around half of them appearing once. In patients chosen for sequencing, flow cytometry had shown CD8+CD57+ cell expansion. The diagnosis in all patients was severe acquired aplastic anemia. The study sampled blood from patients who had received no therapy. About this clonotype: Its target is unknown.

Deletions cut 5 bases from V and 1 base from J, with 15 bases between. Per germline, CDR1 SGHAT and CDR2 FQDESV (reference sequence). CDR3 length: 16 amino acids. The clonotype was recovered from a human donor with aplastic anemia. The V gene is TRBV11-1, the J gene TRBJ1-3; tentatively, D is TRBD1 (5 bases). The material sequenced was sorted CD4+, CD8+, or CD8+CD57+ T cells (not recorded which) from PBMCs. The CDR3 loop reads CASSDLNPGSGNTIYF. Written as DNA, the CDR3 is TGTGCCAGCAGCGATTTAAACCCAGGGTCTGGAAACACCATATATTTT.